The rows below give T cell receptor beta chains drawn from one sample of a study of cytomegalovirus exposure and HLA in healthy donors. Method: immunoSEQ multiplex PCR; TCRdb's copy keeps in-frame clones and lacks some. The table lists about 180,000 clones, 70% to 80% of them singletons. The sample consisted of PBMCs. All receptors come from a man aged 18-30 years in good health and CMV-seronegative. The CDR3 runs from the conserved cysteine through the conserved F or W. The D gene is left open where the match is weak. Expanded clones are given a class, and other clones once, few, many or no size at all.

TRBV5-5,NA,TRBD1,TRBJ2-5,CASIRQGAQETQYF,TGTGCCAGCATCCGACAGGGAGCCCAAGAGACCCAGTACTTC
TRBV5-1,NA,TRBD1,TRBJ2-2,CASSRSRDREAGELFF,TGCGCCAGCTCCAGGTCAAGGGACAGGGAAGCCGGGGAGCTGTTTTTT
TRBV2,NA,TRBD1,TRBJ1-2,CATTQQGLRGYGYTF,TGTGCCACCACGCAACAGGGGTTAAGAGGGTATGGCTACACCTTC
TRBV10-3,NA,NA,TRBJ2-3,CAISESDSGPTDTQYF,TGTGCCATCAGTGAGTCTGATAGCGGTCCCACAGATACGCAGTATTTT
TRBV6-1,NA,NA,TRBJ1-3,CASRSTGTPGNTIYF,TGTGCCAGCAGGTCGACAGGAACCCCTGGAAACACCATATATTTT
TRBV11-2,once,TRBD1,TRBJ1-4,CASSWDRGLGEKLFF,TGTGCCAGCAGCTGGGACAGGGGGTTGGGTGAAAAACTGTTTTTT
TRBV9,once,TRBD2,TRBJ2-2,CASSVEGGDGGHTGELFF,TGTGCCAGCAGCGTAGAGGGAGGGGACGGCGGTCACACCGGGGAGCTGTTTTTT
TRBV9,NA,NA,TRBJ1-1,CASSVGPVLTEAFF,TGTGCCAGCAGCGTAGGCCCGGTGCTCACTGAAGCTTTCTTT
TRBV14,NA,NA,TRBJ2-1,CASSQEKFRDNEQFF,TGTGCCAGCAGCCAAGAGAAGTTTCGGGACAATGAGCAGTTCTTC
TRBV6-1,few,NA,TRBJ1-5,CAGSGDSNQPQHF,TGTGCCGGATCGGGGGATAGCAATCAGCCCCAGCATTTT
TRBV16,NA,TRBD2,TRBJ2-3,CASSQYLRTSGGAKDTQYF,TGTGCCAGCAGCCAATATCTTCGAACTAGCGGGGGGGCCAAAGATACGCAGTATTTT
TRBV28,NA,NA,TRBJ2-3,CASRNAGPGTDTQYF,TGTGCCAGCAGGAACGCGGGGCCAGGTACAGATACGCAGTATTTT
TRBV5-1,NA,TRBD1,TRBJ2-1,CASSTGQGSSYNEQFF,TGCGCCAGCAGCACCGGACAGGGGAGCTCCTACAATGAGCAGTTCTTC
TRBV6-1,NA,NA,TRBJ1-1,CASRTGLSYEAFF,TGTGCCAGCAGGACCGGACTTTCTTATGAAGCTTTCTTT
TRBV12-1,few,NA,TRBJ1-1,CASSSPFLTGVTEAFF,TGTGCCAGCAGCTCACCTTTTTTGACAGGGGTCACTGAAGCTTTCTTT
TRBV4-1,few,TRBD2,TRBJ2-1,CASSPGLAPPPGEFF,TGCGCCAGCAGCCCGGGACTAGCGCCACCCCCGGGGGAGTTCTTC
TRBV9,NA,NA,TRBJ1-1,CASSVDPGVNTEAFF,TGTGCCAGCAGCGTAGATCCGGGGGTGAACACTGAAGCTTTCTTT
TRBV6-1,NA,NA,TRBJ2-7,CASRTGGAYEQYF,TGTGCCAGCAGGACAGGAGGAGCCTACGAGCAGTACTTC
TRBV18,NA,NA,TRBJ1-6,CASSPGGSPLHF,TGTGCCAGCTCACCAGGGGGGTCACCCCTCCACTTT
TRBV28,few,TRBD1,TRBJ1-5,CASSPTGEGNQPQHF,TGTGCCAGCAGTCCTACAGGGGAGGGCAATCAGCCCCAGCATTTT
TRBV14,NA,NA,TRBJ1-1,CASSSTMNTEAFF,TGTGCCAGCAGCTCGACTATGAACACTGAAGCTTTCTTT
TRBV7-9,NA,NA,TRBJ2-3,CASSLALGLTRVSAQYF,TGTGCCAGCAGCTTAGCGCTTGGCCTTACTAGGGTTTCGGCGCAGTATTTT
TRBV6-6,NA,TRBD2,TRBJ2-2,CASSYFRGRHTGELFF,TGTGCCAGCAGTTACTTTCGCGGGAGGCACACCGGGGAGCTGTTTTTT
TRBV21-1,NA,NA,TRBJ1-2,CASSGTGVNRCRGYTF,TGTGCCAGCAGCGGGACAGGGGTGAATAGGTGTCGCGGCTACACCTTC
TRBV7-3,NA,TRBD2,TRBJ2-5,CASSWSLAGTQETQYF,TGTGCCAGCAGCTGGTCGTTAGCGGGGACACAAGAGACCCAGTACTTC
TRBV30,NA,TRBD1,TRBJ1-6,CAWSPTGRMNSPLHF,TGTGCCTGGAGTCCGACAGGGAGGATGAATTCACCCCTCCACTTT
TRBV2,NA,NA,TRBJ1-1,CASSVRGRDAFF,TGTGCCAGCAGTGTAAGGGGTAGGGATGCTTTCTTT
TRBV14,NA,NA,TRBJ2-1,CASSPRGAEQFF,TGTGCCAGCAGCCCCCGGGGAGCTGAGCAGTTCTTC
TRBV27,NA,TRBD1,TRBJ1-5,CASSVQGYSNQPQHF,TGTGCCAGCAGCGTACAGGGGTATAGCAATCAGCCCCAGCATTTT
TRBV7-2,few,NA,TRBJ2-7,CASSTRIPYYEQYF,TGTGCCAGCAGCACCAGGATTCCCTACTACGAGCAGTACTTC
TRBV27,few,TRBD2,TRBJ2-5,CASSGLADQETQYF,TGTGCCAGCAGTGGACTAGCGGATCAAGAGACCCAGTACTTC
TRBV7-6,NA,TRBD2,TRBJ2-5,CASSALQTSGGGSRETQYF,TGTGCCAGCAGCGCCCTCCAGACTAGCGGGGGGGGCTCACGAGAGACCCAGTACTTC